This TCR beta chain was identified in a study of cytomegalovirus exposure and HLA in healthy donors. About the research overall: Earlier, 90 million to 140 million unique TCR beta sequences were recovered from around 190 million T cells by an analysis. Among several hundred genotyped donors, about 83% fell in the Caucasian-associated ancestry cluster.

As regards this clone: The antigen is unknown.

The CDR3 runs to 15 residues. V dropped 2 bases and J dropped 7 bases, with 15 bases sitting between them. Germline assignment: CDR1 LNHDA and CDR2 SQIVND (reference sequence). Overall study findings and caveats: Apparent HLA restriction characterized most CMV-associated TCR beta chains in a later analysis. Analysis was performed later, and it showed HLA-associated TCR beta chains to be more clonally expanded than equally common others.

The PCR made use of 60 Vbeta and 13 Jbeta primers. Produced via immunoSEQ multiplex PCR; TCRdb's table is partial and in-frame only. The sample consists of approximately 100,000 clones, roughly three quarters of them appearing once. The clonotype originates from a man aged 35 to 55 in good health and CMV-seropositive. The sample comprised PBMCs. V is TRBV19 and J is TRBJ1-5; possible D gene TRBD1, 6 bases. CDR3 sequence: CASSINTRGAQPQHF. CDR3 nucleotides: TGTGCCAGTAGTATAAATACCCGGGGGGCCCAGCCCCAGCATTTT.